These 13 T cell receptor beta chains were sequenced from one sample in a study of blood T cell repertoires in COVID-19. Data came from immunoSEQ multiplex PCR; TCRdb stores just in-frame clones and leaves some out. This sample has approximately 270,000 clones, with roughly 88% found just once. The specimen was peripheral blood. The receptors originated from a woman aged 65 to 85 with acute or convalescent COVID-19.

The CDR3 spells CASSSGTIYNEQFF. The DNA of the CDR3 is TGTGCCAGTAGTTCCGGGACTATCTACAATGAGCAGTTCTTC. The V and J genes are TRBV19 and TRBJ2-1; 7 bases line up with TRBD2. Germline V gives CDR1 LNHDA, CDR2 SQIVND (reference sequence). Trimming at V came to 5 bases and at J to 3 bases, leaving 4 bases not matched to a gene. CDR3 length equals 14 residues.

Notes on this clone: A junction boundary mismatches the germline segment, possibly from a read error. The chain is built from TRBV7-7 and TRBJ2-3; TRBD1 aligns across 10 bases. The CDR3 length is 15 residues. Germline values: CDR1 SSHAT, CDR2 FNYEAQ (reference sequence). CDR3 DNA: TGTGCTAGCAGCTTAGGGACAGGGGTTACAGATACGCAGTATTTT. This encodes CASSLGTGVTDTQYF.

This clone was recorded only once. J is TRBJ2-7 and V is TRBV11-2, with 7 bases that match TRBD1. The CDR3 extends over 15 amino acids. With V trimmed by 5 bases and J by 2 bases, 9 bases remained unmatched. Germline CDR1 and CDR2: SGHAT and FQNNGV. The CDR3 sequence is CASSPLRGGPYEQYF. The CDR3 DNA reads TGTGCCAGCAGCCCCCTCAGAGGGGGCCCCTACGAGCAGTACTTC.

The genes are TRBV9 and TRBJ1-2; D gene ambiguous. The CDR3 has 12 residues. Trimming pared 4 bases from V and 8 bases from J, leaving 12 bases between. Germline values: CDR1 SGDLS, CDR2 YYNGEE. CDR3 DNA: TGTGCCAGCAGCCCCCCCGAGGGAGGCTACACCTTC. It yields the protein CASSPPEGGYTF.

The chain uses TRBV6-5 and TRBJ1-1; no clear D gene. Trimming stripped 6 bases from V and 3 bases from J, with 8 bases between. CDR3 size: 12 residues. CDR1 MNHEY and CDR2 SVGAGI come from the germline V gene. The CDR3 protein is CASSKGDTEAFF. The CDR3 region has the DNA TGTGCCAGCAGCAAAGGAGACACTGAAGCTTTCTTT.

V gene TRBV5-1 combines with J gene TRBJ2-5; no clear D gene. V lost 3 bases and J lost 2, with 5 bases in between. Germline-derived CDR1 and CDR2 are SGHRS and YFSETQ. The length of the CDR3 is 12 residues. This CDR3 is CASSYRQETQYF. As DNA, the CDR3 is TGCGCCAGCAGCTACCGGCAAGAGACCCAGTACTTC.

The CDR3 nucleotides read TGTGCCAGCAGCCAAGGGAGGGAAGCTTTCTTT. Translating it yields CASSQGREAFF. V usage is TRBV3-1 (or the pseudogene TRBV3-2) and J usage is TRBJ1-1, with D uncertain. Germline CDR1 reads LGHDT; CDR2 reads YNNKEL (reference sequence). Trimming pared 1 base from V and 8 bases from J, leaving 5 bases between. This CDR3 is 11 amino acids long.

This CDR3 reads CASSMEGQGLWNEQFF. The CDR3 DNA is TGCGCCAGCAGCATGGAGGGACAGGGGTTGTGGAATGAGCAGTTCTTC. The chain couples TRBV5-1 to TRBJ2-1; 10 bases agree with TRBD1. The V gene end was trimmed by 4 bases and the J gene end by 7 bases; junction bases not matched to a gene: 11. This CDR3 spans 16 amino acids. In germline, CDR1 is SGHRS, CDR2 YFSETQ.

This sequence joins TRBV2 and TRBJ1-2; a possible D gene is TRBD1 (5 bases). Germline values: CDR1 SNHLY, CDR2 FYNNEI. V was trimmed by 8 bases and J by 8 bases, leaving 15 bases between them. This CDR3 is 12 amino acids long. In DNA form, the CDR3 reads TGTGCCAGCGCGACAGACCTTGGAGGCTACACCTTC. Encoded protein: CASATDLGGYTF. The variable domain in full, completed from reference TRBV2 and TRBJ1-2, reads EPEVTQTPSHQVTQMGQEVILRCVPISNHLYFYWYRQILGQKVEFLVSFYNNEISEKSEIFDDQFSVERPDGSNFTLKIRSTKLEDSAMYFCASATDLGGYTFGSGTRLTVV.

The genes are TRBV9 and TRBJ2-1; possible D gene TRBD2, 7 bases. The germline gives CDR1 SGDLS, CDR2 YYNGEE. The V gene lost 5 bases and the J gene lost 0 bases, with 18 bases spanning the gap. This CDR3 region has 17 residues. CDR3 DNA: TGTGCCAGCAGGCCCAACCCGGGGGGCTCCTCCTACAATGAGCAGTTCTTC. This sequence encodes CASRPNPGGSSYNEQFF.

This clone was seen just once. This rearrangement joins TRBV27 to TRBJ1-6, with D unclear. This CDR3 has 14 amino acids. V was shortened by 3 bases and J by 8 bases, with 11 bases between the two germline ends. Germline V gives CDR1 MNHEY, CDR2 SMNVEV (reference sequence). This CDR3 is CASSFRRADSPLHF. The CDR3 DNA reads TGTGCCAGCAGTTTTAGGCGGGCCGATTCACCCCTCCACTTT.

This chain links TRBV18 with TRBJ2-4; D is perhaps TRBD1 (6 bases). V gave up 3 bases and J gave up 0 bases, with 12 bases separating them. CDR1 and CDR2 (germline): KGHSH, LQKENI. CDR3 size: 16 residues. This CDR3 reads CASSPGATVAKNIQYF. The CDR3 nucleotides read TGTGCCAGCTCACCGGGGGCGACAGTAGCCAAAAACATTCAGTACTTC.

This clone was observed a single time. This same CDR3 is encoded by further DNA sequences in the sample. The chain joins TRBV3-1 (or the pseudogene TRBV3-2) to TRBJ1-5; D may be TRBD1 (6 bases). Germline CDR1 LGHDT, CDR2 YNNKEL (reference sequence). This CDR3 region has 15 residues. V was clipped by 3 bases and J by 1 base, with 10 bases between them. The CDR3 region is CASSQGAGSNQPQHF. CDR3 coding DNA: TGTGCCAGCAGCCAGGGGGCTGGAAGCAATCAGCCCCAGCATTTT.